Listed below are T cell receptor beta chains from one sample, sequenced in a study of blood T cell repertoires in COVID-19. Generated by immunoSEQ multiplex PCR, the TCRdb table keeps only in-frame clones and is missing some. The sample yields 200,000 to 250,000 clones, about 87% seen once. The sample was PBMCs or T cells enriched from blood (not recorded which). The origin of the receptors is a woman aged 25-40 years who had been exposed to COVID-19. CDR3s include the opening cysteine and the closing phenylalanine or tryptophan. D genes are given only for firm matches.

cdr3_aa	v_call	j_call	cdr3_length	d_call
CASSLGLARGNEQFF	TRBV7-7	TRBJ2-1	15	-
CSASLTGSGNTIYF	TRBV20-1	TRBJ1-3	14	-
CASSKRTGAGNTIYF	TRBV5-1	TRBJ1-3	15	TRBD1
CASSLEQVNTEAFF	TRBV5-1	TRBJ1-1	14	-
CAISESAGEQYF	TRBV10-3	TRBJ2-7	12	-
CASSQPGSGSYEQYF	TRBV3-1/TRBV3-2	TRBJ2-7	15	-
CASSQDSRVPYEQYF	TRBV4-1	TRBJ2-7	15	-
CAWRRGQGHTEAFF	TRBV30	TRBJ1-1	14	TRBD1
CVSAGANEQFF	TRBV12-3/TRBV12-4	TRBJ2-1	11	TRBD2
CASSLRQDNSPLHF	TRBV5-5	TRBJ1-6	14	-
CAWSASSGRRETQYF	TRBV30	TRBJ2-5	15	TRBD2
CASSFGGRAADTQYF	TRBV5-1	TRBJ2-3	15	TRBD2
CASRSPGLAGTSYNEQFF	TRBV19	TRBJ2-1	18	TRBD2
CASSFQGVEQFF	TRBV7-9	TRBJ2-1	12	-
CASSKGLAGGHEQFF	TRBV21-1	TRBJ2-1	15	-
CASSLAFPDSGRAFF	TRBV7-9	TRBJ1-1	15	-
CASSPTSGQNNEQFF	TRBV28	TRBJ2-1	15	TRBD2
CSASLAGGPGGEQYF	TRBV20-1	TRBJ2-7	15	TRBD2
CASDNPGQGANYGYTF	TRBV19	TRBJ1-2	16	TRBD1
CASSPGGGYTF	TRBV18	TRBJ1-2	11	-